Following are 12 T cell receptor beta chains from one sample sequenced in a study of OX40 agonist ivuxolimab in advanced cancers. Sequencing used immunoSEQ multiplex PCR; TCRdb keeps in-frame clones, though not all of them. The table records 60,000 or so clones, about four fifths of them present only once. Sequenced material: CD4+ or CD8+ T cells sorted from blood, taken in a trial of the OX40 agonist ivuxolimab. The receptors stem from an adult with an advanced solid tumor such as melanoma, head and neck, liver or kidney cancer.

The chain employs TRBV29-1 and TRBJ2-1; a weak D match, TRBD1 (5 bases). The CDR3 has 14 residues. Trimming stripped 4 bases from V and 6 bases from J, with 16 bases between. CDR1 is SQVTM, CDR2 ANQGSEA, per germline. CDR3 nucleotides: TGCAGCGTTGGGGGCACTTACAAAGTCAATGAGCAGTTCTTC. It yields the protein CSVGGTYKVNEQFF.

This clone was recorded once. The V call is TRBV18, the J call TRBJ2-4; no reliable D call. V gave up 4 bases and J gave up 9 bases, with 22 bases separating them. Germline CDR1 is KGHSH and CDR2 is LQKENI. The CDR3 loop spans 16 amino acids. The chain's CDR3 is CASSRETRVVSGIQYF. In DNA, the CDR3 is TGTGCCAGCTCACGAGAGACACGGGTAGTTTCGGGCATTCAGTACTTC.

The chain couples TRBV5-4 to TRBJ1-2; 10 nucleotides match TRBD1. Trimming removed 0 bases from V and 6 bases from J; junction bases left unmatched: 5. The CDR3 is 15 amino acids. CDR1 and CDR2 from the germline V gene are SGHNT and YYREEE (reference sequence). The CDR3 coding sequence is TGTGCCAGCAGCTTGGATTTTGGGACAGGGGATGGCTACACCTTC. Protein: CASSLDFGTGDGYTF.

CDR3 sequence: CASSNARLAGSYEQYF. In DNA form, the CDR3 reads TGTGCCAGCAGCAACGCCCGACTAGCGGGGAGCTACGAGCAGTACTTC. The chain has TRBV7-9 and TRBJ2-7; the match to TRBD2 covers 11 bases. V shed 5 bases, J shed 3 bases, and the junction held 9 bases outside the gene matches. The germline CDR1 and CDR2 sequences are SEHNR and FQNEAQ (reference sequence). CDR3 length: 16 residues.

This clone was seen a single time. This chain connects TRBV7-3 to TRBJ2-1; TRBD2 aligns across 10 bases. The CDR3 totals 15 residues. The J segment lost 5 bases and the V segment lost 2 bases, leaving 3 bases of the junction unmatched. Per the germline V gene, CDR1 is SGHTA and CDR2 is FQGTGA. The CDR3 nucleotides are TGTGCCAGCAGCTTAGGGACTAGCGAGAACAATGAGCAGTTCTTC. Protein sequence: CASSLGTSENNEQFF.

J is TRBJ2-3 and V is TRBV7-2, with unresolved D. V lost 7 bases to trimming and J lost 2 bases, with 16 bases between them. The germline CDR1 and CDR2 sequences are SGHTA and FQGNSA. CDR3 length: 15 residues. For the CDR3, the DNA is TGTGCCAGCACCCGATCGAGTCCCCCCACAGATACGCAGTATTTT. Protein: CASTRSSPPTDTQYF.

The table lists this clone with a few counts. V is TRBV10-2 and J is TRBJ2-3; unclear D gene. V lost 3 bases and J 6 bases, leaving 16 bases between the germline ends. The V gene's germline CDR1 is WSHSY and CDR2 SAAADI. This CDR3 has 15 amino acids. CDR3 protein: CASSEFVVNGDTQYF. The CDR3 coding sequence is TGCGCCAGCAGTGAATTTGTAGTGAATGGGGATACGCAGTATTTT.

A single count supports this clone. V and J are TRBV28 and TRBJ1-1, with D unclear. The germline gives CDR1 MDHEN, CDR2 SYDVKM. V was cut by 5 bases and J by 1 base, with 14 bases left in between. The CDR3 totals 15 residues. The CDR3 here is CASSPFERANTEAFF. CDR3 sequence (DNA): TGTGCCAGCAGTCCCTTTGAGAGGGCGAACACTGAAGCTTTCTTT.

In DNA, the CDR3 is TGCGCCAGCAGCCAAGCATCACCCTCCTACGAGCAGTACTTC. Its protein is CASSQASPSYEQYF. The chain combines TRBV4-3 with TRBJ2-7; D is ambiguous. V was trimmed by 1 base and J by 0 bases, leaving 7 bases between them. Germline values: CDR1 LGHNA, CDR2 YSLEER. The CDR3 loop spans 14 amino acids.

The chain uses TRBV10-3 and TRBJ1-2; a possible D gene is TRBD1 (6 bases). The germline CDR1 and CDR2 sequences are ENHRY and SYGVKD. Deletions cut 4 bases from V and 6 bases from J, with 9 bases between. The CDR3 is 12 residues long. The CDR3 bases are TGTGCCATCAGTGTAAACAGGGATGGCTACACCTTC. This sequence encodes CAISVNRDGYTF.

A single count supports this clone. This chain uses TRBV12-5 with TRBJ2-2; D possibly corresponds to TRBD1 (8 bases). Trimming shortened V by 0 bases and J by 1 base, and 15 bases separated the two germline ends. From germline, CDR1 is LGHNT and CDR2 FRNRAP. This CDR3 is 18 amino acids long. The CDR3 region is CASGLVHTGGVNTGELFF. In DNA form, the CDR3 reads TGTGCTAGTGGTTTGGTCCATACAGGGGGGGTGAACACCGGGGAGCTGTTTTTT. The whole variable domain, filled in from reference TRBV12-5 and TRBJ2-2, reads DARVTQTPRHKVTEMGQEVTMRCQPILGHNTVFWYRQTMMQGLELLAYFRNRAPLDDSGMPKDRFSAEMPDATLATLKIQPSEPRDSAVYFCASGLVHTGGVNTGELFFGEGSRLTVL.

To note about this clone: One junction end does not reproduce the germline sequence, and a read error may be involved. The V gene is TRBV5-1, the J gene TRBJ1-2, with D tentatively TRBD1 (5 bases). The CDR3 totals 13 residues. Germline V CDR1 and CDR2: SGHRS, YFSETQ. The CDR3 protein is CASSPGLNDGYTF. The CDR3 DNA reads TGCGCCAGCAGCCCGGGACTTAACGATGGCTACACCTTC.